The 18 T cell receptor beta chains reported below all come from one sample, sequenced in a study of blood T cell repertoires in COVID-19. Here immunoSEQ multiplex PCR was the method, and the copy in TCRdb shows in-frame clones only, minus some. The data show 250,000 to 300,000 clones, around 81% seen once. Sequencing input: peripheral blood. These receptors all come from an older woman with active or convalescent COVID-19.

The rearrangement joins TRBV4-3 to TRBJ1-1; TRBD1 agrees at 7 bases. This CDR3 contains 15 residues. Trimming removed 3 bases from V and 5 bases from J; junction bases left unmatched: 9. Germline CDR1 LGHNA, CDR2 YSLEER. The CDR3 region is CASSHVDRVGTEAFF. The CDR3 DNA is TGCGCCAGCAGCCATGTCGACAGGGTGGGTACTGAAGCTTTCTTT.

The chain couples TRBV27 to TRBJ1-5, with a tentative D call TRBD1 (6 bases). V was pared by 4 bases and J by 0 bases, with 13 bases between. In germline, CDR1 is MNHEY, CDR2 SMNVEV (reference sequence). The CDR3 is 16 residues long. The CDR3 nucleotides are TGTGCCAGCAGTTCTCTACAGGGTTATAGCAATCAGCCCCAGCATTTT. This codes for CASSSLQGYSNQPQHF.

The gene calls are TRBV11-2 and TRBJ2-5, with TRBD2 as a possible D gene (5 bases). The germline CDR1 and CDR2 sequences are SGHAT and FQNNGV. This CDR3 contains 14 residues. The V end was cut by 5 bases, the J end by 7 bases, with 17 bases between. The CDR3 bases are TGTGCCAGCAGCCCAAGCGGTACCAAGTGGACCCAGTACTTC. Amino acids: CASSPSGTKWTQYF.

V and J are TRBV14 and TRBJ2-1; 8 bases fit TRBD1. The germline V gene has CDR1 SGHDN and CDR2 FVKESK. The CDR3 contains 20 residues. V dropped 1 base and J dropped 1; count of bases not matched to a gene: 15. The CDR3 nucleotides are TGTGCCAGCAGCCAAGTCAACCTTGGAATCGGGACAGGTTCCTACAATGAGCAGTTCTTC. It encodes CASSQVNLGIGTGSYNEQFF.

This clone appeared a few times. The CDR3 sequence is CASSKGSREGYGYTF. As DNA, the CDR3 is TGTGCCAGCAGCAAAGGGAGCAGAGAGGGCTATGGCTACACCTTC. The chain joins TRBV21-1 to TRBJ1-2. TRBV21-1 is labeled a pseudogene. This CDR3 contains 15 residues.

The chain has TRBV7-3 and TRBJ2-7, with 8 bases lining up with TRBD1. There are 13 residues in the CDR3. Germline V gives CDR1 SGHTA, CDR2 FQGTGA. V gave up 3 bases and J gave up 5 bases; unmatched junction bases: 3. The CDR3 protein is CASSFLQGDEQYF. CDR3 nucleotides: TGTGCCAGCAGCTTCCTACAGGGGGACGAGCAGTACTTC. Full variable domain (rest looked up from reference TRBV7-3 and TRBJ2-7): GAGVSQTPSNKVTEKGKYVELRCDPISGHTALYWYRQSLGQGPEFLIYFQGTGAADDSGLPNDRFFAVRPEGSVSTLKIQRTERGDSAVYLCASSFLQGDEQYFGPGTRLTVT.

The V gene is TRBV28, the J gene TRBJ1-3; D unclear. Looked up from germline, CDR1 is MDHEN and CDR2 is SYDVKM. Trimming cost V 1 base and J 0 bases, with 10 bases left between them. The CDR3 extends over 16 amino acids. CDR3 DNA: TGTGCCAGCAGTTTATATCGACAACTCTCTGGAAACACCATATATTTT. Protein: CASSLYRQLSGNTIYF.

The rearrangement links TRBV12-3 or TRBV12-4 to TRBJ1-2; 7 nucleotides match TRBD1. V gave up 6 bases and J gave up 2 bases; unmatched junction bases: 3. This CDR3 spans 13 amino acids. CDR3 in DNA: TGTGCCAGCAGCCCGGGACAGAACTATGGCTACACCTTC. Translation gives CASSPGQNYGYTF.

V is TRBV18 and J is TRBJ2-1; 10 bases agree with TRBD2. The V gene's germline CDR1 is KGHSH and CDR2 LQKENI. J gave up 9 bases and V 5 bases, and 4 bases lay outside the gene matches. CDR3 size: 13 residues. Written as DNA, the CDR3 is TGTGCCAGCTCAAGCGGGGGGGCCGGTGAGCAGTTCTTC. Protein sequence: CASSSGGAGEQFF.

The gene calls are TRBV27 and TRBJ1-2; possibly TRBD1 for D (6 bases). Trimming took 7 bases from V and 4 from J, leaving 16 bases between them. Germline V gives CDR1 MNHEY, CDR2 SMNVEV (reference sequence). This CDR3 contains 14 residues. The CDR3: CASMAGGSIYGYTF. The CDR3 DNA is TGTGCCAGCATGGCGGGGGGCTCTATCTATGGCTACACCTTC.

This clone was detected a few times. The rearrangement links TRBV19 to TRBJ1-3; the D gene is possibly TRBD1 (6 bases). The CDR3 consists of 13 residues. V dropped 7 bases and J dropped 5 bases, with 12 bases sitting between them. CDR1 is LNHDA and CDR2 is SQIVND in the germline V gene (reference sequence). The DNA of the CDR3 is TGTGCCAGTACCCTACAGGGCCGAAACACCATATATTTT. It codes for CASTLQGRNTIYF.

The chain couples TRBV7-8 to TRBJ2-6, with D perhaps matching TRBD2 (6 bases). The CDR3 totals 16 residues. Germline V CDR1 and CDR2: SGHVS, FQNEAQ. V was cut by 4 bases and J by 0 bases, with 10 bases left in between. The CDR3 sequence is CASSSWGVSGANVLTF. CDR3 coding DNA: TGTGCCAGCAGCTCCTGGGGGGTCTCTGGGGCCAACGTCCTGACTTTC.

J is TRBJ2-7 and V is TRBV20-1; D unclear. Per germline, CDR1 DFQATT and CDR2 SNEGSKA (reference sequence). V lost 2 bases and J lost 2, with 4 bases in between. The CDR3 has 11 residues. The CDR3 protein is CSARTPYEQYF. The CDR3 nucleotides are TGCAGTGCTAGAACTCCCTACGAGCAGTACTTC.

This clone was picked up a small number of times. The rearrangement links TRBV4-2 to TRBJ1-6, with a weak D call TRBD1 (6 bases). V was cut by 6 bases and J by 6 bases, with 15 bases left in between. The CDR3 runs 15 residues. Germline V gene data show CDR1 as LGHNA and CDR2 as YNFKEQ. CDR3: CASSYDVGGNSPLHF. Here the CDR3 DNA reads TGTGCCAGCAGTTACGATGTAGGGGGTAATTCACCCCTCCACTTT.

The chain employs TRBV27 and TRBJ2-3, with 10 bases identical to TRBD2. Trimming took 4 bases from V and 5 from J; bases not matched to a gene: 12. The CDR3 runs to 17 residues. CDR1 is MNHEY and CDR2 is SMNVEV in the germline V gene (reference sequence). Here the CDR3 DNA reads TGTGCCAGCAGTTCCCTCTTCGTAGCGGGGGGTGGAGATACGCAGTATTTT. Protein sequence: CASSSLFVAGGGDTQYF.

The V call is TRBV12-3 or TRBV12-4, the J call TRBJ1-4, with 9 nucleotides matching TRBD1. Trimming took 6 bases from V and 10 from J; bases not matched to a gene: 3. This CDR3 contains 12 residues. CDR3 sequence reads: CASSQGQGKLFF. CDR3 nucleotides: TGTGCCAGCAGCCAGGGACAGGGAAAACTGTTTTTT.

The V gene is TRBV9, the J gene TRBJ1-1; perhaps TRBD1 as D (6 bases). V was clipped by 0 bases and J by 7 bases, with 22 bases between them. This CDR3 has 17 residues. The germline V gene encodes CDR1 SGDLS and CDR2 YYNGEE. CDR3: CASSVEAGTYDYLEAFF. Written as DNA, the CDR3 is TGTGCCAGCAGCGTAGAGGCCGGGACATACGACTACCTTGAAGCTTTCTTT.

This rearrangement joins TRBV27 to TRBJ1-1, with a weak D call TRBD1 (5 bases). The CDR3 has 14 amino acids. Germline CDR1 and CDR2: MNHEY and SMNVEV (reference sequence). Trimming took off 5 bases at V and 1 base at J, with 11 bases between the two ends. The CDR3: CASSPGHKNTEAFF. DNA of the CDR3: TGTGCCAGCAGTCCCGGACACAAGAACACTGAAGCTTTCTTT.